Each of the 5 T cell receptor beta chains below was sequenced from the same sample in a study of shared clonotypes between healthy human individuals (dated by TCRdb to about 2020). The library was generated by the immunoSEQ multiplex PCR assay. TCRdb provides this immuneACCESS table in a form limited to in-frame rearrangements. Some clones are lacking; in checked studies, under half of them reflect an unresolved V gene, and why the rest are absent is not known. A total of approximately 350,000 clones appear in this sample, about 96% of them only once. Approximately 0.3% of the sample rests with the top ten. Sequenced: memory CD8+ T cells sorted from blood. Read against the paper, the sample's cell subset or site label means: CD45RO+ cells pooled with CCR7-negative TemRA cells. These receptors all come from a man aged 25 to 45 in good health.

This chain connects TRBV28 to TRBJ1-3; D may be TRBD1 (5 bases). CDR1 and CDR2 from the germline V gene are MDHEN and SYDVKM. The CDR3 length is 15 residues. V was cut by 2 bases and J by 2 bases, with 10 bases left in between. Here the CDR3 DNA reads TGTGCCAGCAGTTTAACAGGTCCCCCTGGAAACACCATATATTTT. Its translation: CASSLTGPPGNTIYF.

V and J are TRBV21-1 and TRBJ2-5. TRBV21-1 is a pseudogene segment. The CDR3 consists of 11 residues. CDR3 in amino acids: CASSKCETQYF. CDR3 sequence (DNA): TGTGCCAGCAGCAAATGCGAGACCCAGTACTTC.

CDR3 loop: CASMDPIPGELFF. CDR3 nucleotides: TGCGCCAGCATGGACCCTATCCCTGGGGAGCTGTTTTTT. This chain links TRBV5-1 with TRBJ2-2; D gene unclear. The CDR3 spans 13 residues. The ends were cut back, 6 bases at V and 8 bases at J, with 14 bases in the middle. CDR1 and CDR2 from the germline V gene are SGHRS and YFSETQ.

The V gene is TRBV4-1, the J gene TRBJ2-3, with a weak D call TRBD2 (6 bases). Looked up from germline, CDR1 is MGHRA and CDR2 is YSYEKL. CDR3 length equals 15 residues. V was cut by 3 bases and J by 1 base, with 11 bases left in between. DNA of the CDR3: TGCGCCAGCAGCCACCCCGCTAGCGGCACAGATACGCAGTATTTT. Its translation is CASSHPASGTDTQYF.

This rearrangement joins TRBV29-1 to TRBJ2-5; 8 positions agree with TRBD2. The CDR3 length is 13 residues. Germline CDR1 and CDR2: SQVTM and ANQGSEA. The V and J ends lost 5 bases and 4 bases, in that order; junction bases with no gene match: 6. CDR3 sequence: CSVYTGTRETQYF. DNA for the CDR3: TGCAGCGTTTACACCGGGACTAGAGAGACCCAGTACTTC.